This TCR beta chain comes out of a study of CXCR3-negative and CXCR3-positive naive CD8 T cells. This CDR3 spans 15 amino acids. Germline V lookup: CDR1 SQVTM, CDR2 ANQGSEA. Findings of the study overall: Comparison of naive subsets found surface CD5 to be comparable, and TCR strength was inferred on the basis of TRB CDR3 properties.

In regard to this clonotype: Antigen specificity is unknown.

Libraries of TRB cDNA were made by 5' RACE and carried UMIs. TCRdb processed the 5' RACE reads again and assigns one entry to each CDR3 protein, with no DNA. The repertoire table contains 92,000 or so distinct CDR3 sequences. Every CD8+ T cell subset underwent triplicate sorting at some 300,000 cells apiece. Naive CD8+ T cells had a CD45RO-CCR7+CD27+CD95- phenotype. The rearrangement links TRBV29-1 to TRBJ2-7; the D gene TCRdb calls, TRBD1, cannot be checked with no DNA. The sample was naive CXCR3- CD8+ T cells from blood. Specified subset: CD45RO-CCR7+CD27+CD95- naive CD8+ T cells lacking CXCR3 (TNR3-). The TCR originated in a human donor in good health. Some clones in this sample may be carry-over from other donors' samples. The CDR3 reads CSVDVQDKQSYEQYF.